These T cell receptor beta chains were read from a single sample in a study of blood T cell repertoires in COVID-19. The repertoire was sequenced with immunoSEQ multiplex PCR; TCRdb's copy has only in-frame clones and lacks some. The sample comprises under 200,000 clones, roughly 88% of which are singletons, and roughly 2.9% rests with the top ten. Sequencing used peripheral blood. These receptors were collected from a woman aged 60-70 years with acute or convalescent COVID-19. Both conserved end residues are part of each CDR3. The D gene is left open where the match is weak. A clone size is listed for some rows: how often the clone was seen (once, few, many), or a class if it is expanded.

v_call: TRBV5-1; j_call: TRBJ2-3; d_call: TRBD2; clone_size: NA; cdr3_nt: TGCGCCAGCAGCTTTGGCGGGGGATCAGATACGCAGTATTTT; cdr3_aa: CASSFGGGSDTQYF
v_call: TRBV11-3; j_call: TRBJ2-7; d_call: NA; clone_size: once; cdr3_nt: TGTGCCAGCAGCTTAGCGGGGAACGAGCAGTACTTC; cdr3_aa: CASSLAGNEQYF
v_call: TRBV24-1; j_call: TRBJ2-2; d_call: NA; clone_size: NA; cdr3_nt: TGTGCCACCAGTTCAGCCGGAGCGAACACCGGGGAGCTGTTTTTT; cdr3_aa: CATSSAGANTGELFF
v_call: TRBV3-1/TRBV3-2; j_call: TRBJ1-2; d_call: NA; clone_size: NA; cdr3_nt: TGTGCCAGCAGCCAAGATCCCCGGGGTCTAGGGGGCTACACCTTC; cdr3_aa: CASSQDPRGLGGYTF
v_call: TRBV7-2; j_call: TRBJ1-6; d_call: TRBD1; clone_size: NA; cdr3_nt: TGTGCCAGCAGCCCGGGACAGGGGTTCTCACCCCTCCACTTT; cdr3_aa: CASSPGQGFSPLHF
v_call: TRBV3-1/TRBV3-2; j_call: TRBJ2-7; d_call: NA; clone_size: NA; cdr3_nt: TGTGCCAGCAGCCAAGATATCATGCCCGGTCACGAGCAGTACTTC; cdr3_aa: CASSQDIMPGHEQYF
v_call: TRBV6-5; j_call: TRBJ1-2; d_call: NA; clone_size: once; cdr3_nt: TGTGCCACCCAAGAAAGGGGAAACTATGGCTACACCTTC; cdr3_aa: CATQERGNYGYTF
v_call: TRBV2; j_call: TRBJ1-2; d_call: NA; clone_size: once; cdr3_nt: TGTGCCAGCAGACCAGGGGAGACTAACTATGGCTACACCTTC; cdr3_aa: CASRPGETNYGYTF
v_call: TRBV5-4; j_call: TRBJ2-3; d_call: TRBD2; clone_size: NA; cdr3_nt: TGTGCCAGCAGCGTACCGGGACTAGCGGCTAGCACAGATACGCAGTATTTT; cdr3_aa: CASSVPGLAASTDTQYF
v_call: TRBV19; j_call: TRBJ1-5; d_call: NA; clone_size: NA; cdr3_nt: TGTGCCAGTACCCCTTGGCGGAATAGCAATCAGCCCCAGCATTTT; cdr3_aa: CASTPWRNSNQPQHF
v_call: TRBV9; j_call: TRBJ1-6; d_call: NA; clone_size: NA; cdr3_nt: TGTGCCAGCAGCGTCCGGGGGAGCTCCTATAATTCACCCCTCCACTTT; cdr3_aa: CASSVRGSSYNSPLHF
v_call: TRBV6-5; j_call: TRBJ2-7; d_call: NA; clone_size: few; cdr3_nt: TGTGCCAGCAGTCCGGACAGAAGATACGAGCAGTACTTC; cdr3_aa: CASSPDRRYEQYF
v_call: TRBV29-1; j_call: TRBJ1-1; d_call: TRBD1; clone_size: NA; cdr3_nt: TGCAGCGGGGGGCGACAGGGAGGCACTGAAGCTTTCTTT; cdr3_aa: CSGGRQGGTEAFF
v_call: TRBV6-4; j_call: TRBJ2-2; d_call: TRBD2; clone_size: NA; cdr3_nt: TGTGCCAGCAGGGCGGGGGGCGCCTCTACCGGGGAGCTGTTTTTT; cdr3_aa: CASRAGGASTGELFF
v_call: TRBV7-8; j_call: TRBJ2-7; d_call: NA; clone_size: NA; cdr3_nt: TGTGCCAGCAGCTTAGACAGAATCTCCTACGAGCAGTACTTC; cdr3_aa: CASSLDRISYEQYF
v_call: TRBV4-3; j_call: TRBJ1-3; d_call: NA; clone_size: NA; cdr3_nt: TGCGCCAGCAGCCCATACACCCCACTTACAGGATACTCTGGAAACACCATATATTTT; cdr3_aa: CASSPYTPLTGYSGNTIYF
v_call: TRBV7-2; j_call: TRBJ1-4; d_call: TRBD1; clone_size: NA; cdr3_nt: TGTGCCAGCAGCTTAGACAGGGGGGGTGAAAAACTGTTTTTT; cdr3_aa: CASSLDRGGEKLFF
v_call: TRBV28; j_call: TRBJ1-3; d_call: NA; clone_size: NA; cdr3_nt: TGTGCCAGTGAAACCTGGGGCGCTGGAAACACCATATATTTT; cdr3_aa: CASETWGAGNTIYF
v_call: TRBV5-6; j_call: TRBJ2-7; d_call: TRBD1; clone_size: once; cdr3_nt: TGTGCCAGCAGCTTGACTACAGGGGGCGCCTACGAGCAGTACTTC; cdr3_aa: CASSLTTGGAYEQYF
v_call: TRBV12-3/TRBV12-4; j_call: TRBJ1-1; d_call: NA; clone_size: NA; cdr3_nt: TGTGCCAGCAGCCCCAGAGAAGGGGCTGAAGCTTTCTTT; cdr3_aa: CASSPREGAEAFF
v_call: TRBV28; j_call: TRBJ2-5; d_call: TRBD1; clone_size: NA; cdr3_nt: TGTGCCAGTACAGGGGCGAAGGAGACCCAGTACTTC; cdr3_aa: CASTGAKETQYF
v_call: TRBV5-1; j_call: TRBJ1-2; d_call: TRBD1; clone_size: once; cdr3_nt: TGCGCCAGCAGCTCGCAGGGGGCAAATGGGGGCTACACCTTC; cdr3_aa: CASSSQGANGGYTF
v_call: TRBV13; j_call: TRBJ2-5; d_call: NA; clone_size: NA; cdr3_nt: TGTGCCAGCAGCTCCCGACAGCAAGAGACCCAGTACTTC; cdr3_aa: CASSSRQQETQYF
v_call: TRBV28; j_call: TRBJ2-2; d_call: NA; clone_size: NA; cdr3_nt: TGTGCCAGCAGTGCGACCGGGGAGCTGTTTTTT; cdr3_aa: CASSATGELFF
v_call: TRBV10-2; j_call: TRBJ2-5; d_call: TRBD2; clone_size: NA; cdr3_nt: TGCGCCAGCAGTGTACGCGGGGGGGCGGGGGAGACCCAGTACTTC; cdr3_aa: CASSVRGGAGETQYF
v_call: TRBV10-1; j_call: TRBJ2-5; d_call: TRBD1; clone_size: NA; cdr3_nt: TGCGCCAGCAGCATGGGACAGGTGGCGGTAATGCAAGAGACCCAGTACTTC; cdr3_aa: CASSMGQVAVMQETQYF
v_call: TRBV7-9; j_call: TRBJ1-3; d_call: NA; clone_size: NA; cdr3_nt: TGTGCCAGCAGCCCAGGGGCGTTCTCTGGAAACACCATATATTTT; cdr3_aa: CASSPGAFSGNTIYF
v_call: TRBV5-6; j_call: TRBJ2-3; d_call: TRBD2; clone_size: NA; cdr3_nt: TGTGCCAGCAGCGGGAGGGCAGGTAGCGGGAGAGCAGATACGCAGTATTTT; cdr3_aa: CASSGRAGSGRADTQYF
v_call: TRBV5-1; j_call: TRBJ1-1; d_call: NA; clone_size: NA; cdr3_nt: TGCGCCAGCAGCTTGGTAGCGGGGACTGAAGCTTTCTTT; cdr3_aa: CASSLVAGTEAFF